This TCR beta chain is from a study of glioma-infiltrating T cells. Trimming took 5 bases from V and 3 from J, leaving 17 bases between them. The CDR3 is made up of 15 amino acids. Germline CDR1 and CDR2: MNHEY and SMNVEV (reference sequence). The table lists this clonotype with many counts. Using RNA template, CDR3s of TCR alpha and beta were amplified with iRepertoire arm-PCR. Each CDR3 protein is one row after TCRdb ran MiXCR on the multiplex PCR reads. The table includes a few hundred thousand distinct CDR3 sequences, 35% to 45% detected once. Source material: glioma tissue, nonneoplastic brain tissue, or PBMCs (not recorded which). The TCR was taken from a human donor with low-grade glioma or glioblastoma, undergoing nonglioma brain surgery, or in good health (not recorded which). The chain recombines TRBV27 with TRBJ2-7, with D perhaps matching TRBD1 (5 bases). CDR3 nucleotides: TGTGCCAGCAGTCCCCAGGGTAAACGCTTCTACGAGCAGTACTTC. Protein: CASSPQGKRFYEQYF.